Presented here are 6 T cell receptor beta chains from one specimen sequenced in a study of identifying expanded T cells in peripheral blood. TCRdb keeps only in-frame clones here, not all; method: immunoSEQ multiplex PCR. The table lists about 50,000 clones, about 80% of them singletons, with roughly a sixth in the top ten. Sequences were obtained from blood. The receptors were gathered from a person aged 18 to 75 in good health.

The CDR3 reads CASRGDRGGEQYF. The CDR3 DNA is TGTGCCAGCAGGGGGGACAGGGGAGGTGAGCAGTACTTC. The chain couples TRBV2 to TRBJ2-7, with 10 bases matching TRBD1. V lost 6 bases, J lost 7 bases, and 6 bases stayed unmatched. This CDR3 region has 13 residues. In germline, CDR1 is SNHLY, CDR2 FYNNEI.

In its sample, this clone was seen a few times. The chain employs TRBV7-8 and TRBJ1-2; D is undetermined. Trimming shortened V by 4 bases and J by 8 bases, and 8 bases separated the two germline ends. Germline V gene lookup returns CDR1 SGHVS and CDR2 FQNEAQ. This CDR3 has 11 amino acids. The CDR3 region has the DNA TGTGCCAGCAGCTCTGGGCGAGGCTACACCTTC. Its translation is CASSSGRGYTF.

By proportion, this clone is medium-sized (0.01 to 0.1%). The chain is built from TRBV4-2 and TRBJ2-1; 11 nucleotides agree with TRBD2. The trim removed 0 bases at V and 4 bases at J, leaving 2 bases unmatched. In germline, CDR1 is LGHNA, CDR2 YNFKEQ. This CDR3 comprises 16 residues. The CDR3 is CASSQDPSGGYNEQFF. The DNA of the CDR3 is TGTGCCAGCAGCCAAGATCCTAGCGGGGGGTACAATGAGCAGTTCTTC.

The V call is TRBV6-1, the J call TRBJ1-2; D possibly corresponds to TRBD1 (6 bases). V dropped 3 bases and J dropped 4 bases, with 15 bases sitting between them. This CDR3 contains 15 residues. CDR1 is MNHNS, CDR2 SASEGT, per germline. CDR3 nucleotide sequence: TGTGCCAGCAGTGAGCGAACAGGGCTGGTCTATGGCTACACCTTC. It translates to CASSERTGLVYGYTF.

This clone has a single count. The rearrangement joins TRBV14 to TRBJ2-5; unclear D gene. The CDR3 loop spans 14 amino acids. V was trimmed by 0 bases and J by 4 bases, leaving 9 bases between them. CDR1 is SGHDN and CDR2 is FVKESK in the germline V gene. Here the CDR3 DNA reads TGTGCCAGCAGCCAAGAGCTTCGTGGAGAGACCCAGTACTTC. The encoded protein is CASSQELRGETQYF.

This clone showed up just a few times. The V and J genes are TRBV30 and TRBJ1-2, with D hard to call. Germline assignment: CDR1 GTSNPN and CDR2 SVGIG (reference sequence). The V end lost 5 bases, the J end lost 1 base, and 8 bases lay between the germline ends. The CDR3 runs 12 residues. CDR3 in DNA: TGTGCCTGGTTGACAAATAACTATGGCTACACCTTC. Its translation: CAWLTNNYGYTF.